This T cell receptor (beta chain) appears in the sequencing data of a study of tumor-infiltrating lymphocytes in localized non-small cell lung cancer. As concerns this clone: What it binds is not known.

Broader study findings: Each assay used a separate piece of the same tissue.

Profiling relied on immunoSEQ multiplex PCR, and the TCRdb table lists in-frame clones only, not all of them. Among tens of thousands of clones listed, around 67% were seen once. V lost 4 bases and J 4 bases, leaving 14 bases between the germline ends. Germline V gives CDR1 MGHRA, CDR2 YSYEKL. The CDR3 extends over 15 amino acids. The chain links TRBV4-1 to TRBJ1-5; D might be TRBD1 (6 bases). Sequenced material: lung tumor tissue. This clonotype originated in a human donor with non-small cell lung cancer. The CDR3 loop is CASSPVGGGNQPQHF. The DNA for the CDR3 is TGCGCCAGCAGCCCAGTGGGAGGGGGAAATCAGCCCCAGCATTTT.